What follows are 9 T cell receptor beta chains derived from one specimen sequenced in a study of blood T cell repertoires in COVID-19. TCRdb keeps only in-frame clones here, not all; method: immunoSEQ multiplex PCR. Of fewer than 200,000 clones listed, approximately 80% are singletons. The source material was peripheral blood. Source of these receptors: a woman older than 75 with COVID-19, enrolled during active disease.

Written as DNA, the CDR3 is TGTGCCAGCAGCCAACGGGTCACCAGCCTGAGCACTGAAGCTTTCTTT. Its protein is CASSQRVTSLSTEAFF. The rearrangement joins TRBV4-2 to TRBJ1-1; the D is unclear. Germline CDR1 is LGHNA and CDR2 is YNFKEQ. The CDR3 runs 16 residues. Trimming left V 2 bases short and J 4 bases short, with 17 bases between.

This chain joins TRBV28 and TRBJ2-7, with TRBD1 identical over 7 bases. Germline-derived CDR1 and CDR2 are MDHEN and SYDVKM. V was pared by 5 bases and J by 5 bases, with 9 bases of the junction left unmatched. The CDR3 length is 14 residues. The CDR3 is CASSAAGQVNEQYF. In DNA form, the CDR3 reads TGTGCCAGCAGTGCCGCCGGACAGGTCAACGAGCAGTACTTC. Complete variable domain (other parts from reference TRBV28 and TRBJ2-7): DVKVTQSSRYLVKRTGEKVFLECVQDMDHENMFWYRQDPGLGLRLIYFSYDVKMKEKGDIPEGYSVSREKKERFSLILESASTNQTSMYLCASSAAGQVNEQYFGPGTRLTVT.

V and J are TRBV3-1 (or the pseudogene TRBV3-2) and TRBJ1-1, with D unresolved. Trimming stripped 2 bases from V and 4 bases from J, with 11 bases between. The CDR3 loop spans 14 amino acids. The germline CDR1 and CDR2 sequences are LGHDT and YNNKEL (reference sequence). CDR3 coding DNA: TGTGCCAGCAGCCAAACCGGGTTCGGCACTGAAGCTTTCTTT. Its protein product is CASSQTGFGTEAFF.

This clone was observed a single time. The chain uses TRBV13 and TRBJ2-7, with D perhaps matching TRBD2 (5 bases). Between the trimmed V and J ends, which lost 5 bases and 6 bases, there was a span of 17 bases. Germline lookup yields CDR1 PRHDT and CDR2 FYEKMQ (reference sequence). The CDR3 contains 14 residues. The CDR3 DNA sequence: TGTGCCAGCAGCCTAGCAGAGAAGGGAGTCGAGCAGTACTTC. It yields the protein CASSLAEKGVEQYF. Complete variable domain (other parts from reference TRBV13 and TRBJ2-7): AAGVIQSPRHLIKEKRETATLKCYPIPRHDTVYWYQQGPGQDPQFLISFYEKMQSDKGSIPDRFSAQQFSDYHSELNMSSLELGDSALYFCASSLAEKGVEQYFGPGTRLTVT.

V gene TRBV19 combines with J gene TRBJ1-2; maybe TRBD1 (5 bases). CDR1 and CDR2 (germline): LNHDA, SQIVND (reference sequence). V was trimmed by 5 bases and J by 0 bases, leaving 13 bases between them. The CDR3 has 15 residues. The CDR3 DNA reads TGTGCCAGTAGTCCCGCCAGGGCAACTAACTATGGCTACACCTTC. Translating it yields CASSPARATNYGYTF.

Comments on this clone: The identical CDR3 is also encoded by other nucleotide sequences in the sample. The chain links TRBV3-1 (or the pseudogene TRBV3-2) to TRBJ1-2; D may be TRBD1 (5 bases). The CDR3 covers 13 residues. Per the germline V gene, CDR1 is LGHDT and CDR2 is YNNKEL (reference sequence). The V gene lost 4 bases and the J gene lost 4 bases, with 10 bases spanning the gap. CDR3 nucleotides: TGTGCCAGCAGCCCCGGCCAGGGCTATGGCTACACCTTC. It yields the protein CASSPGQGYGYTF.

The V gene is TRBV28, the J gene TRBJ2-7; D is undetermined. V lost 2 bases and J lost 3, with 8 bases in between. There are 13 residues in the CDR3. Germline loops: CDR1 MDHEN, CDR2 SYDVKM. CDR3 region: CASSLPANYEQYF. In DNA form, the CDR3 reads TGTGCCAGCAGTTTACCAGCGAACTACGAGCAGTACTTC.

The chain employs TRBV2 and TRBJ1-2; possibly TRBD1 for D (6 bases). Germline CDR1 reads SNHLY; CDR2 reads FYNNEI. CDR3 length: 12 residues. Trimming took 5 bases from V and 2 from J, leaving 6 bases between them. In nucleotides, the CDR3 is TGTGCCAGCAGTACAGGGAACTATGGCTACACCTTC. It specifies CASSTGNYGYTF.

The genes are TRBV5-1 and TRBJ2-5, with a possible D match to TRBD1 (7 bases). CDR1 SGHRS and CDR2 YFSETQ come from the germline V gene. Trimming removed 1 base from V and 5 bases from J, with 12 bases in between. The CDR3 totals 14 residues. The CDR3 loop is CASSLIPGGETQYF. DNA of the CDR3: TGCGCCAGCAGCTTGATCCCAGGGGGGGAGACCCAGTACTTC.